This T cell receptor beta chain was retrieved from a study of long-term antiretroviral therapy in people with HIV. The CDR3 consists of 14 residues. Germline V gene data show CDR1 as SGDLS and CDR2 as YYNGEE. The V segment lost 0 bases and the J segment 7 bases; nucleotides outside the gene matches: 6. The run of the v3.0 immunoSEQ assay was at survey level. Libraries were prepared by immunoSEQ multiplex PCR; TCRdb keeps only in-frame clonotypes and omits some of them. The sample has 9,500 to 11,000 clones, 76% seen once. In its sample, this clone is medium-sized. The TCR comes from a man aged 30 to 45 with HIV. V is TRBV9 and J is TRBJ1-2; 7 bases fit TRBD1. The sample was unsorted PBMCs, taken at the start of antiretroviral therapy, before treatment. This chain's CDR3 is CASSVGGGGAGYTF. DNA of the CDR3: TGTGCCAGCAGCGTAGGTGGAGGGGGCGCTGGCTACACCTTC.